This T cell receptor (beta chain) was profiled in a study of beta chain features in type 1 diabetes. Reverse transcription of all isolated RNA meant that expressed TCRB transcripts were sequenced. Method: immunoSEQ multiplex PCR; TCRdb's copy keeps in-frame clones and lacks some. The sample shows around 250,000 clones, over 12% of them seen only once. This clone has just a few counts. Its antigen remains unidentified. Study findings and constraints: For Type 1 diabetes patients, all four CD4+ subsets carried TCRB CDR3s that were moderately but significantly shorter. Lower insertion and higher deletion counts appeared at VDJ junctions in type 1 diabetes patients.

Between the trimmed V and J ends, which lost 7 bases and 9 bases, there was a span of 12 bases. Germline V gene data show CDR1 as LNHDA and CDR2 as SQIVND (reference sequence). The CDR3 loop spans 11 amino acids. V gene TRBV19 combines with J gene TRBJ1-1; tentative D call: TRBD1 (5 bases). The sample taken for sequencing was naive CD4+ T cells from blood. This clonotype was sampled from a woman between 40 and 50 years old in good health. The CDR3 nucleotides are TGTGCCAGTATCAGACAGCCCCAAGCTTTCTTT. Translation: CASIRQPQAFF.